This TCR beta chain is from a study of Ad26.COV2.S vaccination and SARS-CoV-2 variants. The ends were cut back, 3 bases at V and 4 bases at J, with 17 bases in the middle. This CDR3 region has 16 residues. Per the germline V gene, CDR1 is SGHRS and CDR2 is YFSETQ. With respect to this clone: What it binds is unknown.

General observations from the study: An underestimation of total T cell responses may have resulted from the TCR breadth and depth analyses.

TCRdb's table, derived via immunoSEQ multiplex PCR, lists solely in-frame clones and lacks some. The repertoire includes hundreds of thousands of clones, 92% of them detected once, and roughly 3.9% sits in the top ten. J is TRBJ1-3 and V is TRBV5-1; a possible D gene is TRBD1 (5 bases). The sample was peripheral blood, taken after recovery from COVID-19. This clonotype originated in a human donor who had recovered from COVID-19. The CDR3 sequence is CASSSLGGSGGNTIYF. The CDR3 DNA sequence: TGCGCCAGCAGCTCCCTTGGGGGATCTGGAGGAAACACCATATATTTT.